This T cell receptor (beta chain) was identified in a study of early T cells in non-severe SARS-CoV-2 infection. Study findings and constraints: In VDJdb matching, anti-spike CD8 responses were favored while private and CD4 specificities went missing.

Trimming took 2 bases from V and 2 from J; bases not matched to a gene: 3. Germline CDR1 SGHDN, CDR2 FVKESK. This CDR3 comprises 16 residues. As concerns this clonotype: Antigen: not known.

Individual cDNA molecules were tagged with unique molecular identifiers. TCRdb re-called the 5' RACE reads through MiXCR, storing one row per CDR3 protein. Here the sample spans about 28,000 distinct CDR3 sequences, under 5.5% being singletons. The rearrangement links TRBV14 to TRBJ2-2, with TRBD2 matching over 9 bases. The receptor was derived from an adult who was a healthcare worker with PCR-confirmed SARS-CoV-2 infection or an uninfected control (not recorded which). Sequenced material: whole blood, taken at baseline. As DNA, the CDR3 is TGTGCCAGCAGCCAAATAGCGGGAGCAAACACCGGGGAGCTGTTTTTT. Its translation is CASSQIAGANTGELFF.